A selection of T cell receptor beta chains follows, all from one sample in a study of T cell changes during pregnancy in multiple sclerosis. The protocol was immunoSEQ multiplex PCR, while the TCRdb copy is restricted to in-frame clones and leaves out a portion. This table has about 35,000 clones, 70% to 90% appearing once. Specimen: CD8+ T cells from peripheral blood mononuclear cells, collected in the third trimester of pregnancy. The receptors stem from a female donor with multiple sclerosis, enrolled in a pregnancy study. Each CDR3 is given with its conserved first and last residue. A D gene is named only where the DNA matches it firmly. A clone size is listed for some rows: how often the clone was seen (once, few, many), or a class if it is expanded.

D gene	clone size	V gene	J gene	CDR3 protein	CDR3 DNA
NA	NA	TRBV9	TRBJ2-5	CASSVMGSRGQETQYF	TGTGCCAGCAGCGTAATGGGAAGTAGGGGCCAAGAGACCCAGTACTTC
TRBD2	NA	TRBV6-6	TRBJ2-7	CASSARAGGPEQYF	TGTGCCAGCAGCGCAAGAGCGGGGGGGCCCGAGCAGTACTTC
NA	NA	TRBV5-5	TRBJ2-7	CASSLGQSEYEQYF	TGTGCCAGCAGCTTGGGACAGTCAGAATACGAGCAGTACTTC
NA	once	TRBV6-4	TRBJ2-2	CASSDSGTDGELFF	TGTGCCAGCAGTGACTCGGGTACAGACGGGGAGCTGTTTTTT
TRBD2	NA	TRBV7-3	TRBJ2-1	CASSLTGTSSYNEQFF	TGTGCCAGCAGCTTAACCGGGACTAGCTCCTACAATGAGCAGTTCTTC
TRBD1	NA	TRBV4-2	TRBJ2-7	CASTQDRGNYEQYF	TGTGCCAGCACCCAGGACAGGGGGAACTACGAGCAGTACTTC
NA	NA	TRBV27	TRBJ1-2	CASSLGSQAGYGYTF	TGTGCCAGCAGTTTAGGTTCGCAGGCTGGCTATGGCTACACCTTC
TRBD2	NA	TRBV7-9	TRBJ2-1	CASSTVAGASYNEQFF	TGTGCCAGCAGCACCGTAGCGGGAGCGTCCTACAATGAGCAGTTCTTC
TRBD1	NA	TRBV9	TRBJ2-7	CASSATGVAYEQYF	TGTGCCAGCAGCGCGACAGGGGTAGCTTACGAGCAGTACTTC
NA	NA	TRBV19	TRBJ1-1	CASSNESQVRKENTEAFF	TGTGCCAGTAGTAACGAATCACAGGTCCGAAAGGAGAACACTGAAGCTTTCTTT
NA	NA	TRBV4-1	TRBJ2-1	CASSGAGADEQFF	TGCGCCAGCAGCGGGGCGGGGGCGGATGAGCAGTTCTTC
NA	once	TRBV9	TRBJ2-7	CASSVSGRVLYF	TGTGCCAGCAGCGTTTCCGGCAGGGTTTTGTACTTC
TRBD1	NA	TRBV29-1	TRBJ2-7	CSADRGFYEQYF	TGCAGTGCGGACAGGGGGTTCTACGAGCAGTACTTC
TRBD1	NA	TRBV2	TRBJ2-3	CAIKDRGYDTQYF	TGTGCCATCAAGGACAGGGGTTATGATACGCAGTATTTT
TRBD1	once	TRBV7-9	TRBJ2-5	CASSARTGGRETQYF	TGTGCCAGCAGCGCCCGGACAGGGGGCCGGGAGACCCAGTACTTC
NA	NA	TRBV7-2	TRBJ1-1	CASSLYRESVTEAFF	TGTGCCAGCAGCCTCTACAGGGAATCGGTCACTGAAGCTTTCTTT
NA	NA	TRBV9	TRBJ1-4	CASSVDWGQYEKLFF	TGTGCCAGCAGCGTAGATTGGGGGCAATATGAAAAACTGTTTTTT
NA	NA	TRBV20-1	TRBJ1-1	CSPNTEAFF	TGCAGTCCTAACACTGAAGCTTTCTTT
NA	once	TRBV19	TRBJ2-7	CASSISEGLSYEQYF	TGTGCCAGTAGTATTTCAGAGGGATTGTCCTACGAGCAGTACTTC
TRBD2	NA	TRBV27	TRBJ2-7	CASGYRDYIHGAYEQYF	TGTGCCAGCGGATACCGGGACTATATCCATGGGGCCTACGAGCAGTACTTC
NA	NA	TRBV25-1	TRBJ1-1	CASSVSNMNTEAFF	TGTGCCAGCAGTGTCAGTAACATGAACACTGAAGCTTTCTTT
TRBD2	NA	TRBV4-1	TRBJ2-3	CASSLSLAGPYTDTQYF	TGCGCCAGCAGCCTTTCCCTAGCGGGGCCTTACACAGATACGCAGTATTTT
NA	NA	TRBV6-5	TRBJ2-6	CASSYDQTGGANVLTF	TGTGCCAGCAGTTATGACCAGACTGGTGGGGCCAACGTCCTGACTTTC
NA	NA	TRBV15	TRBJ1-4	CATSRVAGVTNEKLFF	TGTGCCACCAGCAGAGTTGCCGGGGTAACTAATGAAAAACTGTTTTTT
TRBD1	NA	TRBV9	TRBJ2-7	CASSAWDSPRGEQYF	TGTGCCAGCAGCGCCTGGGACAGTCCTCGGGGCGAGCAGTACTTC
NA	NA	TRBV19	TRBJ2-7	CASGLDYEQYF	TGTGCCAGTGGACTCGACTACGAGCAGTACTTC